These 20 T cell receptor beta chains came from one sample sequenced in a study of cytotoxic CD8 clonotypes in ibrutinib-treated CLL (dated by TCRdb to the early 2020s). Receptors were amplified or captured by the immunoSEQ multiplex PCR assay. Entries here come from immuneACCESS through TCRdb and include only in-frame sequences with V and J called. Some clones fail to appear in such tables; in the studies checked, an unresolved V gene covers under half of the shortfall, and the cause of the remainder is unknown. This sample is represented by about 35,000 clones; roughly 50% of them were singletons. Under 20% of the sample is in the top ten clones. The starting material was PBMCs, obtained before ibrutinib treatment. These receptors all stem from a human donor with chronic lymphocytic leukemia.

CDR3 in DNA: TGTGCCAGCAGTTACGCGGGACAGGGGAATCGTGGCTACACCTTC. Protein sequence: CASSYAGQGNRGYTF. The chain links TRBV6-6 to TRBJ1-2, with 10 bases that match TRBD1. Trimming removed 2 bases from V and 7 bases from J; junction bases left unmatched: 7. The CDR3 contains 15 residues. Germline-derived CDR1 and CDR2 are MNHNY and SVGAGI (reference sequence).

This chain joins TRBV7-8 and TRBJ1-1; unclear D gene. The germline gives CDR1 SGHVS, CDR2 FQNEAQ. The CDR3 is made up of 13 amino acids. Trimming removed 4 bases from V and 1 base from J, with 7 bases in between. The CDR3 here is CASSSAPNTEAFF. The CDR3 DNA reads TGTGCCAGCAGCTCGGCCCCGAACACTGAAGCTTTCTTT.

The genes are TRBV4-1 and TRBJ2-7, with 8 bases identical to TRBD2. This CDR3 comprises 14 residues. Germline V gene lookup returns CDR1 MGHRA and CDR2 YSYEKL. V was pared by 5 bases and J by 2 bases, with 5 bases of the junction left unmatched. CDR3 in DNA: TGCGCCAGCAGCACTTTTAGCGGGGCCTACGAGCAGTACTTC. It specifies CASSTFSGAYEQYF.

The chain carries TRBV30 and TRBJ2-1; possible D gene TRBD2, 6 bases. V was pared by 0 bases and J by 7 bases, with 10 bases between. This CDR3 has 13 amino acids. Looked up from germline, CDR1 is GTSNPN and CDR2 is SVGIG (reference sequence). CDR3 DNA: TGTGCCTGGAGTGTAAGTGGAGGGAATGAGCAGTTCTTC. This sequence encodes CAWSVSGGNEQFF.

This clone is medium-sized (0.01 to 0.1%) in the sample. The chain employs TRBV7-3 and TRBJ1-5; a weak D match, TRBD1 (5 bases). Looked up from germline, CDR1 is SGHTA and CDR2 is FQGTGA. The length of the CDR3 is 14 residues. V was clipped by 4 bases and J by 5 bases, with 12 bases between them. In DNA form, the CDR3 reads TGTGCCAGCAGCTCCCAGGGAGGGGATCAGCCCCAGCATTTT. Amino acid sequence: CASSSQGGDQPQHF.

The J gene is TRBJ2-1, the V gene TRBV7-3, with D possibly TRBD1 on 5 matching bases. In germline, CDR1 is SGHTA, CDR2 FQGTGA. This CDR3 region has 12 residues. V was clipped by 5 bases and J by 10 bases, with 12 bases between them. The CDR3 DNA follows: TGTGCCAGCAGCCAATACAGGTCCGAGCAGTTCTTC. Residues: CASSQYRSEQFF.

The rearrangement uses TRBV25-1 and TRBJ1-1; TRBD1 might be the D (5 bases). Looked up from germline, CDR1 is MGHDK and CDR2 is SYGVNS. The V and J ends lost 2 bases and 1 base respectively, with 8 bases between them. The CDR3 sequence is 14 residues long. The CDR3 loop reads CASSERQTNTEAFF. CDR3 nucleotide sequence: TGTGCCAGCAGTGAACGACAGACGAACACTGAAGCTTTCTTT.

CDR3 sequence (DNA): TGCGCCAGCAGTGACGGGACAGCGAATGAAAAACTGTTTTTT. The encoded protein is CASSDGTANEKLFF. The gene calls are TRBV10-2 and TRBJ1-4, with 7 bases matching TRBD1. J gave up 5 bases and V 3 bases, and 3 bases lay outside the gene matches. The length of the CDR3 is 14 residues. CDR1 and CDR2 (germline): WSHSY, SAAADI.

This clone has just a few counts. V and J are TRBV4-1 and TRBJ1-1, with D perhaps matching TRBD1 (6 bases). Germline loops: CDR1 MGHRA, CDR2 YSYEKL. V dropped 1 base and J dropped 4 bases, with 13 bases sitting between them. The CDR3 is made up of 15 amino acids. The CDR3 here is CASSQAGGAATEAFF. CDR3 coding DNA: TGCGCCAGCAGCCAAGCGGGGGGGGCGGCCACTGAAGCTTTCTTT.

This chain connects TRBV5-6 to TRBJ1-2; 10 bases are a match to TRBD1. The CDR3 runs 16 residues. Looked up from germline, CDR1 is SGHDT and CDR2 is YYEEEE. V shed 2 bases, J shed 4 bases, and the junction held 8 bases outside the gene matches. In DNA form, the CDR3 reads TGTGCCAGCAGCTTTTCGGGACAGGGGCCATTCTATGGCTACACCTTC. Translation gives CASSFSGQGPFYGYTF.

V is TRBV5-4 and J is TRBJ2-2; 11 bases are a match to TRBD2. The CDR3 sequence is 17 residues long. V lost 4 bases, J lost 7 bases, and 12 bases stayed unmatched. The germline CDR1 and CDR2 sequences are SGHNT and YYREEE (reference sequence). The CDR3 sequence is CASSHLAGGPKDGELFF. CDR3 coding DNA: TGTGCCAGCAGCCACCTAGCGGGGGGCCCCAAGGACGGGGAGCTGTTTTTT.

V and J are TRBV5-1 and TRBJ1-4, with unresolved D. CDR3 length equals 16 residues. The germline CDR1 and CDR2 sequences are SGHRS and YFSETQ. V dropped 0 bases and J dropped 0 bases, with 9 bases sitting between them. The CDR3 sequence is CASSLALGATNEKLFF. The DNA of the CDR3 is TGCGCCAGCAGCTTGGCCCTTGGGGCAACTAATGAAAAACTGTTTTTT.

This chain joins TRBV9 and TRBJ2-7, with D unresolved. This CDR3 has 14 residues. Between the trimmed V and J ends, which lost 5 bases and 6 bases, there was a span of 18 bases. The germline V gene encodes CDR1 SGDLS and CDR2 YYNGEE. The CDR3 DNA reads TGTGCCAGCAGTGCAGGCCTCCCGGCCGTCGAGCAGTACTTC. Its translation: CASSAGLPAVEQYF.

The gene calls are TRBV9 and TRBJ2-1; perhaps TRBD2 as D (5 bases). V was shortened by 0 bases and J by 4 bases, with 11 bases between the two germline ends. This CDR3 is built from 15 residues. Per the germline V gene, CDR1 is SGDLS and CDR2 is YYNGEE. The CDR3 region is CASSVGGTRYNEQFF. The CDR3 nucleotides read TGTGCCAGCAGCGTAGGGGGTACTAGATACAATGAGCAGTTCTTC.

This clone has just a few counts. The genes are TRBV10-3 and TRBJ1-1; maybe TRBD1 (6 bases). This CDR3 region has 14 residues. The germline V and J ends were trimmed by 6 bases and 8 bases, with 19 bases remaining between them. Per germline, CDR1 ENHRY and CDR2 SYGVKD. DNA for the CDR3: TGTGCCATCAGCCCGGCTGGGGGCAGGATAGAAGCTTTCTTT. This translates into CAISPAGGRIEAFF.

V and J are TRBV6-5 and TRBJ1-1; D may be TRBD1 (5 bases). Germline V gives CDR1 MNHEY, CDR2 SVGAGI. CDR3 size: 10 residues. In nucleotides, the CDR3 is TGTGCGGCTTTCGGAGGGGCAGCTTTCTTT. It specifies CAAFGGAAFF.

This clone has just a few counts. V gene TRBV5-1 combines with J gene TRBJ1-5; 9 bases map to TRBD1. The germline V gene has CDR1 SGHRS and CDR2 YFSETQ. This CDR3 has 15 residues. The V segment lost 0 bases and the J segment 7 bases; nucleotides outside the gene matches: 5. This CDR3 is CASSLGGQGEQPQHF. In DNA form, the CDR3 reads TGCGCCAGCAGCTTGGGGGGACAGGGTGAACAGCCCCAGCATTTT.

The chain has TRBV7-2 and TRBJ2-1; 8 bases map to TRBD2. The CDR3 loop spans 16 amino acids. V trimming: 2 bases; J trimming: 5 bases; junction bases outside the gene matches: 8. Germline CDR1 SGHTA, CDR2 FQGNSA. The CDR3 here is CASSLTWRGVNNEQFF. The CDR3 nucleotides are TGTGCCAGCAGCTTAACTTGGCGGGGGGTTAACAATGAGCAGTTCTTC.

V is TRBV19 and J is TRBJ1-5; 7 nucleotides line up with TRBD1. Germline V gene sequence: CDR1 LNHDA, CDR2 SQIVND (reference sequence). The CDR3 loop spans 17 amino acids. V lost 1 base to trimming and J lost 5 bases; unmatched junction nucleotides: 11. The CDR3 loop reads CASSIVKGQKHDQPQHF. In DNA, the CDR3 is TGTGCCAGTAGTATAGTGAAGGGACAGAAACACGATCAGCCCCAGCATTTT.

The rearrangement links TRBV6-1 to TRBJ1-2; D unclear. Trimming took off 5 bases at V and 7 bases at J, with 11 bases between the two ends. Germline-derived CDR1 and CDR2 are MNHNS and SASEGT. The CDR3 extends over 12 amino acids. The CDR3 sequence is CASSTSFPGYTF. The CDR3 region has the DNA TGTGCCAGCAGTACGAGTTTCCCTGGCTACACCTTC.